The rows below give T cell receptor beta chains drawn from one sample of a study of Graves' ophthalmopathy and Graves' hyperthyroidism. TCRdb passed the multiplex PCR reads through MiXCR, listing each CDR3 protein once. The sample holds some 170,000 distinct CDR3 sequences, roughly two fifths seen once. Sequencing was done on a sample of peripheral blood. Receptors were obtained from a man younger than 45 with Graves' ophthalmopathy. CDR3s include the opening cysteine and the closing phenylalanine or tryptophan. D genes are given only for firm matches. Not every row has a clone size; where given, it reads once, few, many or a size class.

clone size	V gene	J gene	D gene	CDR3 DNA	CDR3 protein
many	TRBV30	TRBJ1-2	TRBD1	TGTGCCTGGAAAACAGGGGGCACCCATGGCTACACCTTC	CAWKTGGTHGYTF
many	TRBV6-1	TRBJ2-5	TRBD1	TGTGCCAGCAGTGACCGACCGGGACAGACCGACCAGTACTTC	CASSDRPGQTDQYF
-	TRBV6-1	TRBJ1-5	-	TGTGCCAGCAGTGAAGCGCAGACACCTAATCAGCCCCAGCATTTT	CASSEAQTPNQPQHF
many	TRBV5-8	TRBJ1-5	-	TGTGCCAGCAGCTTGCACGGTGGCAATCAGCCCCAGCATTTT	CASSLHGGNQPQHF
many	TRBV20-1	TRBJ2-7	TRBD2	TGCAGTGCTAGCGGTCCGGCACTAGCGTCTGTTGAGCAGTACTTC	CSASGPALASVEQYF
many	TRBV12-3/TRBV12-4	TRBJ2-7	-	TGTGCCAGCAGTTTAGCGGCGACAGGCCTCTTAGAGCAGTACTTC	CASSLAATGLLEQYF
many	TRBV5-6	TRBJ1-5	-	TGTGCCAGCAGCTTCCGGGGGGCAAAGAGCAATCAGCCCCAGCATTTT	CASSFRGAKSNQPQHF
many	TRBV5-5	TRBJ1-5	-	TGTGCCAGCAGCCCTGTTCAATGGATTCAGCCCCAGCATTTT	CASSPVQWIQPQHF
-	TRBV5-1	TRBJ2-2	TRBD1	TGCGCCAGCAGCTTGGGGACAGGCCCCGGGGAGCTGTTTTTT	CASSLGTGPGELFF
-	TRBV28	TRBJ1-2	-	TGTGCCAGCAGTCAGGGTTTTGGGACGTGGGACTACACCTTC	CASSQGFGTWDYTF
many	TRBV10-3	TRBJ1-2	-	TGTGCCATCAGTGAAGCCCCCCGGGGTGGCTACACCTTC	CAISEAPRGGYTF
-	TRBV12-3/TRBV12-4	TRBJ2-6	-	TGTGCCAGCAGTCTTCGCTACTCTGGGGCCAACGTCCTGACTTTC	CASSLRYSGANVLTF
many	TRBV6-2/TRBV6-3	TRBJ2-7	TRBD2	TGTGCCAGCACCCACCGACTAGCGCCTTTGGAGGAGCAGTACTTC	CASTHRLAPLEEQYF
many	TRBV27	TRBJ2-7	-	TGTGCCAGCAGTTTGTACCAGGGTCACGAGCAGTACTTC	CASSLYQGHEQYF
-	TRBV19	TRBJ2-7	TRBD1	TGTGCCAGTAGTGTCCAGGGGGCTTCGGGCGAGCAGTACTTC	CASSVQGASGEQYF
many	TRBV7-9	TRBJ2-5	-	TGTGCCAGCAGCTTAGCAGGCGGAGAGACCCAGTACTTC	CASSLAGGETQYF
many	TRBV18	TRBJ1-1	TRBD1	TGTGCCAGCTCACCACGGGGACAGATGAGCGCTGAAGCTTTCTTT	CASSPRGQMSAEAFF
many	TRBV6-1	TRBJ2-7	TRBD1	TGTGCCAGCAAGAGGGACAGCACAGGGTACGAGCAGTACTTC	CASKRDSTGYEQYF
-	TRBV11-2	TRBJ2-7	TRBD1	TGTGCCAGCAGCCTGACAGGGTTTGGCGAGCAGTACTTC	CASSLTGFGEQYF
many	TRBV30	TRBJ2-7	TRBD1	TGTGCCTGGAGTAGCGGTGCGGGACAGGGGTCCTACGAGCAGTACTTC	CAWSSGAGQGSYEQYF
many	TRBV19	TRBJ1-1	TRBD1	TGTGCCAGTAATGGGGGGGACAGTGGCACTGAAGCTTTCTTT	CASNGGDSGTEAFF
-	TRBV6-1	TRBJ2-4	-	TGTGCCAGCAGTGAGCAATCGGACATTCAGTACTTC	CASSEQSDIQYF
-	TRBV12-3/TRBV12-4	TRBJ1-2	-	TGTGCCAGCAGTTGGTCAGGCTATGGCTACACCTTC	CASSWSGYGYTF
many	TRBV7-2	TRBJ2-7	-	TGTGCCAGCAGCCCGGGACTTTACGAGCAGTACTTC	CASSPGLYEQYF